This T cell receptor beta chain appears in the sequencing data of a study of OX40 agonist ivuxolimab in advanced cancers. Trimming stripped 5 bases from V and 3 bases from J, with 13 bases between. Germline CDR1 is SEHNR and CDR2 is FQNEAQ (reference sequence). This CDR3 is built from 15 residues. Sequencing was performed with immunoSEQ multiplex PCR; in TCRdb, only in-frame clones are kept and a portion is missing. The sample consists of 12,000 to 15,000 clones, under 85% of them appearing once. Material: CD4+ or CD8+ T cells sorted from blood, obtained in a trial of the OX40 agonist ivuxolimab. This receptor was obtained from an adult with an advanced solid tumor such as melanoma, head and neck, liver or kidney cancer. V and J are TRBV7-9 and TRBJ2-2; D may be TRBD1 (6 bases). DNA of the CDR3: TGTGCCAGCAGCACCCAAGACAGGTACACCGGGGAGCTGTTTTTT. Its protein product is CASSTQDRYTGELFF.